The 9 T cell receptor beta chains listed next were all sequenced from one sample in a study of identifying expanded T cells in peripheral blood. Sequenced by immunoSEQ multiplex PCR; TCRdb stores in-frame clones only, minus some. The sample holds around 95,000 clones, 80% to 90% seen once. The sequenced sample consisted of blood. The receptors were gathered from a person between 18 and 75 years old in good health.

The V gene is TRBV9, the J gene TRBJ1-1, with D perhaps matching TRBD1 (6 bases). V was clipped by 4 bases and J by 1 base, with 14 bases between them. Per the germline V gene, CDR1 is SGDLS and CDR2 is YYNGEE. The CDR3 is 15 amino acids. CDR3 DNA sequence: TGTGCCAGCAGCCTGGGGGCCACAGAGAACACTGAAGCTTTCTTT. It is translated as CASSLGATENTEAFF.

The CDR3: CASSLVFNTDTQYF. For the CDR3, the DNA is TGTGCCAGCAGCTTAGTTTTTAACACAGATACGCAGTATTTT. The J gene is TRBJ2-3, the V gene TRBV7-6; D call uncertain. From germline, CDR1 is SGHVS and CDR2 FNYEAQ. The CDR3 is made up of 14 amino acids. The V end lost 1 base, the J end lost 2 bases, and 7 bases lay between the germline ends.

V is TRBV11-2 and J is TRBJ1-2; 8 bases match TRBD1. CDR1 is SGHAT and CDR2 is FQNNGV in the germline V gene. The CDR3 contains 16 residues. With 1 base clipped from V and 3 bases from J, the junction kept 7 bases outside the gene matches. The DNA of the CDR3 is TGTGCCAGCAGCTTAGGCAGGGGGCAAGGGGACTATGGCTACACCTTC. The encoded protein is CASSLGRGQGDYGYTF. Variable domain in full (rest from reference TRBV11-2 and TRBJ1-2): EAGVAQSPRYKIIEKRQSVAFWCNPISGHATLYWYQQILGQGPKLLIQFQNNGVVDDSQLPKDRFSAERLKGVDSTLKIQPAKLEDSAVYLCASSLGRGQGDYGYTFGSGTRLTVV.

The J gene is TRBJ2-3, the V gene TRBV11-2; D is perhaps TRBD2 (6 bases). The CDR3 is made up of 15 amino acids. The V gene's germline CDR1 is SGHAT and CDR2 FQNNGV. V was shortened by 2 bases and J by 2 bases, with 11 bases between the two germline ends. The CDR3 reads CASSLSAGTTDTQYF. The CDR3 nucleotides read TGTGCCAGCAGCTTATCGGCGGGGACCACAGATACGCAGTATTTT. The whole variable domain, filled in from reference TRBV11-2 and TRBJ2-3, reads EAGVAQSPRYKIIEKRQSVAFWCNPISGHATLYWYQQILGQGPKLLIQFQNNGVVDDSQLPKDRFSAERLKGVDSTLKIQPAKLEDSAVYLCASSLSAGTTDTQYFGPGTRLTVL.

The genes are TRBV15 and TRBJ1-5, with no clear D. Deletions cut 0 bases from V and 2 bases from J, with 5 bases between. Germline CDR1 reads LNHNV; CDR2 reads YYDKDF (reference sequence). The CDR3 has 14 amino acids. The CDR3 DNA sequence: TGTGCCACCAGCAGAGATTGGGGCAATCAGCCCCAGCATTTT. This translates into CATSRDWGNQPQHF.

J is TRBJ2-7 and V is TRBV7-8; 10 bases are shared with TRBD1. Looked up from germline, CDR1 is SGHVS and CDR2 is FQNEAQ. The CDR3 covers 15 residues. V was pared by 6 bases and J by 3 bases, with 8 bases of the junction left unmatched. CDR3 amino acids: CASRGTGAPSYEQYF. Written as DNA, the CDR3 is TGTGCCAGCAGGGGGACAGGGGCTCCGAGCTACGAGCAGTACTTC.

The chain recombines TRBV18 with TRBJ2-7; 7 bases map to TRBD1. This CDR3 is built from 16 residues. Germline-derived CDR1 and CDR2 are KGHSH and LQKENI. The J segment lost 3 bases and the V segment lost 5 bases, leaving 13 bases of the junction unmatched. Here the CDR3 reads CASSTNLDRALYEQYF. CDR3 nucleotide sequence: TGTGCCAGCTCAACAAACCTTGACAGGGCGCTCTACGAGCAGTACTTC.

The chain combines TRBV6-5 with TRBJ1-4; 8 nucleotides match TRBD1. This CDR3 region has 14 residues. V was pared by 6 bases and J by 4 bases, with 4 bases of the junction left unmatched. CDR1 is MNHEY, CDR2 SVGAGI, per germline. The CDR3 region is CASSTGGYNEKLFF. In DNA form, the CDR3 reads TGTGCCAGCAGCACAGGGGGATATAATGAAAAACTGTTTTTT.

The chain is built from TRBV6-1 and TRBJ1-5, with D perhaps matching TRBD1 (5 bases). CDR3 length equals 16 residues. Germline values: CDR1 MNHNS, CDR2 SASEGT. The V end lost 1 base, the J end lost 1 base, and 11 bases lay between the germline ends. The CDR3 is CASSEVWTSSNQPQHF. The CDR3 DNA sequence: TGTGCCAGCAGTGAAGTGTGGACATCGAGCAATCAGCCCCAGCATTTT.